These T cell receptor beta chains were read from a single sample in a study of blood T cell repertoires in COVID-19. Assay used: immunoSEQ multiplex PCR; TCRdb lists only in-frame clones, some missing. This sample has a few hundred thousand clones; around 89% occur once, and the top ten carry less than 1.5%. The specimen sequenced was PBMCs or T cells enriched from blood (not recorded which). These TCRs come from a woman between 18 and 29 years old who had recovered from COVID-19. Both conserved end residues are part of each CDR3. D genes are given only for firm matches. Size is stated for part of the rows, as once, few or many counts, or as a class when the clone is expanded.

V	J	size	D	CDR3	DNA
TRBV30	TRBJ2-3	.	TRBD1	CAWSQTGRTDTQYF	TGTGCCTGGAGTCAGACAGGGCGCACAGATACGCAGTATTTT
TRBV11-2	TRBJ1-1	.	.	CASSLNTGMNTEAFF	TGTGCCAGCAGCTTAAACACAGGAATGAACACTGAAGCTTTCTTT
TRBV4-1	TRBJ1-6	once	.	CASSSPGLGGPFYNSPLHF	TGCGCCAGCAGCTCGCCGGGACTAGGGGGTCCATTTTATAATTCACCCCTCCACTTT
TRBV28	TRBJ2-3	.	TRBD2	CASSLLTSGVTDTQYF	TGTGCCAGCAGTTTATTGACTAGCGGGGTCACAGATACGCAGTATTTT
TRBV4-3	TRBJ1-5	.	.	CASSQDYVAGDQPQHF	TGCGCCAGCAGCCAAGATTATGTGGCAGGGGACCAGCCCCAGCATTTT
TRBV5-4	TRBJ1-5	.	.	CASSPTPSVAVQPQHF	TGTGCCAGCAGCCCAACCCCCTCAGTAGCAGTTCAGCCCCAGCATTTT
TRBV30	TRBJ1-3	.	.	CAWARNGRSGNTIYF	TGTGCCTGGGCTAGAAACGGAAGGTCTGGAAACACCATATATTTT
TRBV5-4	TRBJ2-5	.	.	CASRGRAEGLSAGETQYF	TGTGCCAGCAGGGGCCGAGCTGAGGGGCTTTCGGCGGGGGAGACCCAGTACTTC
TRBV11-1	TRBJ2-7	.	.	CASRKEDQSTYEQYF	TGTGCCAGCAGAAAGGAGGATCAGTCTACCTACGAGCAGTACTTC
TRBV7-9	TRBJ2-1	.	TRBD2	CASSLGAGGPYNEQFF	TGTGCCAGCAGCTTAGGAGCGGGGGGGCCCTACAATGAGCAGTTCTTC
TRBV2	TRBJ2-3	.	.	CASSASGTDTQYF	TGTGCCAGCAGTGCATCGGGCACAGATACGCAGTATTTT
TRBV5-4	TRBJ2-7	.	TRBD2	CASSLSGGAPYEQYF	TGTGCCAGCAGCCTTAGCGGGGGGGCCCCCTACGAGCAGTACTTC
TRBV5-6	TRBJ1-2	once	TRBD1	CASSLNRGNGYTF	TGTGCCAGCAGCTTGAACAGGGGTAACGGCTACACCTTC
TRBV19	TRBJ2-5	.	TRBD1	CASSIPGTEETQYF	TGTGCCAGTAGTATCCCCGGGACAGAAGAGACCCAGTACTTC
TRBV6-4	TRBJ2-5	few	TRBD2	CASSPSGGTQETQYF	TGTGCCAGCAGCCCTAGCGGGGGGACCCAAGAGACCCAGTACTTC
TRBV28	TRBJ2-7	.	.	CASTILGQGNYEQYF	TGTGCCAGCACCATCCTGGGGCAGGGCAACTACGAGCAGTACTTC
TRBV28	TRBJ2-7	.	TRBD1	CASSPRRDSYEQYF	TGTGCCAGCAGTCCACGCCGGGACAGTTACGAGCAGTACTTC
TRBV9	TRBJ2-2	.	.	CASSVYGRDGSGELFF	TGTGCCAGCAGCGTATATGGCAGGGATGGGTCCGGGGAGCTGTTTTTT
TRBV2	TRBJ2-1	.	.	CASSGAPEVRLYNEQFF	TGTGCCAGCAGTGGTGCCCCCGAGGTACGCCTCTACAATGAGCAGTTCTTC
TRBV18	TRBJ1-3	.	.	CASSPRGGSGNTIYF	TGTGCCAGCTCACCGCGCGGAGGCAGCGGAAACACCATATATTTT
TRBV12-3/TRBV12-4	TRBJ2-2	once	.	CASSFAGRGELFF	TGTGCCAGCAGTTTCGCAGGGCGAGGGGAGCTGTTTTTT
TRBV5-1	TRBJ1-1	.	.	CASSLGSEGTEAFF	TGCGCCAGCAGCTTGGGGAGCGAGGGCACTGAAGCTTTCTTT
TRBV2	TRBJ2-1	few	TRBD2	CASTETSGAIPGGFF	TGTGCCAGCACCGAAACTAGCGGGGCTATACCCGGAGGGTTCTTC
TRBV19	TRBJ2-4	.	.	CASSTLRGAAKNIQYF	TGTGCCAGTAGTACCCTTCGGGGGGCTGCCAAAAACATTCAGTACTTC
TRBV10-3	TRBJ1-2	few	.	CAISVEGYGYTF	TGTGCCATCAGTGTGGAGGGTTACGGCTACACCTTC
TRBV9	TRBJ1-2	.	.	CASSVGAGGYTF	TGTGCCAGCAGCGTAGGGGCAGGGGGCTACACCTTC
TRBV24-1	TRBJ2-5	.	TRBD2	CATGGVRGETQYF	TGTGCCACCGGAGGGGTGCGGGGGGAGACCCAGTACTTC
TRBV6-5	TRBJ2-7	.	TRBD1	CASSSPDRGGYEQYF	TGTGCCAGCAGTTCCCCAGACAGGGGAGGCTACGAGCAGTACTTC
TRBV4-3	TRBJ2-5	.	TRBD1	CASSQDRVDRGHKETQYF	TGCGCCAGCAGCCAAGATCGGGTGGACAGGGGTCATAAAGAGACCCAGTACTTC
TRBV19	TRBJ2-7	.	TRBD1	CASAKDRGTYEQYF	TGTGCCAGCGCGAAGGACAGGGGGACCTACGAGCAGTACTTC
TRBV7-7	TRBJ2-5	.	.	CASSNTGIAETQYF	TGTGCTAGCAGCAACACGGGTATAGCGGAGACCCAGTACTTC
TRBV18	TRBJ1-5	.	.	CASSPTGSSNQPQHF	TGTGCCAGCTCACCAACAGGGAGTAGCAATCAGCCCCAGCATTTT
TRBV5-1	TRBJ1-2	.	.	CASSLAAGLDYGYTF	TGCGCCAGCAGCTTGGCCGCAGGGTTGGACTATGGCTACACCTTC
TRBV9	TRBJ2-7	.	.	CASSVDPGYEQYF	TGTGCCAGCAGCGTAGATCCAGGTTACGAGCAGTACTTC
TRBV28	TRBJ1-5	.	TRBD1	CASSRETGGWQPQHF	TGTGCCAGCAGCCGAGAGACAGGGGGCTGGCAGCCCCAGCATTTT